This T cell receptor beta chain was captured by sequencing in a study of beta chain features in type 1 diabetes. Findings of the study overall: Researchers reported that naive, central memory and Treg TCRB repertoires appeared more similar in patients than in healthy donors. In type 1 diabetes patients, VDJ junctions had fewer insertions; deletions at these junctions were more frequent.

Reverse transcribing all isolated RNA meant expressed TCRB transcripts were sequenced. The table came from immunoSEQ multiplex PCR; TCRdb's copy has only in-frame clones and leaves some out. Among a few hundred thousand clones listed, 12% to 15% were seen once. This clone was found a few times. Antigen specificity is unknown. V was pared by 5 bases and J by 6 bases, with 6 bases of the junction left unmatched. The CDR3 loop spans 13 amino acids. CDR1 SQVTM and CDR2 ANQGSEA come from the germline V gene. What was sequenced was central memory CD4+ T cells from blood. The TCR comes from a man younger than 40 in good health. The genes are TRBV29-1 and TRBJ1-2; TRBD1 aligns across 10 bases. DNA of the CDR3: TGCAGCGTTTCGACAGGGGGCGGGAATGGCTACACCTTC. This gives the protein CSVSTGGGNGYTF.